The 5 T cell receptor beta chains given below trace back to one sample, sequenced in a study of beta chain features in type 1 diabetes (dated by TCRdb to the late 2010s). Beyond this particular receptor, the publication reports: A moderate but significant shortening of TCRB CDR3 length was observed in type 1 diabetes patients in all four CD4+ subsets.

Library method: the immunoSEQ multiplex PCR assay. The entire isolated RNA was reverse transcribed using the High Capacity cDNA Reverse Transcription Kit, and thus expressed TCRB transcripts were sequenced. TCRdb holds this immuneACCESS table with in-frame rearrangements only. Some clones are missing; in checked studies, unresolved V genes explain under half, and the rest has no known cause. For this sample the table gives approximately 43,000 clones, of which 60% to 75% were detected only once. Together, the top ten hold about 1.6% of the sample. For these TCRs, the target antigens are not known. Material: Tregs from blood. The cell subset or site label on this specimen signifies: regulatory CD4+ T cells. The receptors originated from a man aged 30-40 years with type 1 diabetes. Some clones in this sample may be carry-over from other donors' samples.

The rearrangement uses TRBV7-9 and TRBJ1-2, with a possible D match to TRBD1 (6 bases). The germline CDR1 and CDR2 sequences are SEHNR and FQNEAQ (reference sequence). The V and J ends lost 5 bases and 4 bases respectively, with 14 bases between them. The CDR3 extends over 14 amino acids. CDR3 sequence: CASSPYRDSYGYTF. For the CDR3, the DNA is TGTGCCAGCAGCCCCTACAGGGATAGCTATGGCTACACCTTC.

The chain recombines TRBV10-3 with TRBJ1-1, with a weak D call TRBD1 (5 bases). This CDR3 is 16 amino acids long. V was clipped by 2 bases and J by 4 bases, with 17 bases between them. Germline assignment: CDR1 ENHRY and CDR2 SYGVKD. As DNA, the CDR3 is TGTGCCATCAGTGAGATGGGGGGAGGTGTAGGCACTGAAGCTTTCTTT. Translated, it gives CAISEMGGGVGTEAFF.

The V gene is TRBV4-1, the J gene TRBJ1-6; D is unclear. In germline, CDR1 is MGHRA, CDR2 YSYEKL. Trimming stripped 0 bases from V and 3 bases from J, with 9 bases between. This CDR3 comprises 16 residues. The CDR3 is CASSQDHINYNSPLHF. CDR3 DNA sequence: TGCGCCAGCAGCCAAGACCACATAAACTATAATTCACCCCTCCACTTT.

This chain connects TRBV9 to TRBJ1-1; D is undetermined. Germline V CDR1 and CDR2: SGDLS, YYNGEE. The CDR3 has 13 amino acids. V shed 3 bases and J shed 7 bases, with 13 bases lying between them. In nucleotides, the CDR3 is TGTGCCAGCAGCGAGAGCTGGGCCGGTGAAGCTTTCTTT. Its protein is CASSESWAGEAFF.

This clone was picked up one time. The genes are TRBV7-2 and TRBJ1-6; D gene ambiguous. The CDR3 covers 14 residues. Trimming cost V 1 base and J 8 bases, with 9 bases left between them. Germline V CDR1 and CDR2: SGHTA, FQGNSA. The CDR3 nucleotides are TGTGCCAGCAGCTTAGTCGTATTAGATTCACCCCTCCACTTT. Protein: CASSLVVLDSPLHF.